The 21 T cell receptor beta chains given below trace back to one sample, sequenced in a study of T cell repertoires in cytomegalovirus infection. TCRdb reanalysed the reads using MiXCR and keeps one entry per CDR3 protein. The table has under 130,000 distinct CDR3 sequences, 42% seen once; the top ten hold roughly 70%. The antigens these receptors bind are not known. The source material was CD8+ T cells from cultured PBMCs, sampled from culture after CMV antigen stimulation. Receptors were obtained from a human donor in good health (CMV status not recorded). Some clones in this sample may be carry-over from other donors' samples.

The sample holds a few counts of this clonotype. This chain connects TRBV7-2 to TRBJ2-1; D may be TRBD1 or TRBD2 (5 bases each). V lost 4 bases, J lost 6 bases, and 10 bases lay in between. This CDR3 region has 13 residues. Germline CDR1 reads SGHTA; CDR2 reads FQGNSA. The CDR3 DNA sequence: TGTGCCAGCAGCTGGGGGTCCCTCAATGAGCAGTTCTTC. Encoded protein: CASSWGSLNEQFF.

DNA of the CDR3: TGTGCCAGTAGTATTAGTAGCGGGGGGCAACTCCAAGAGACCCAGTACTTC. Translation: CASSISSGGQLQETQYF. The rearrangement joins TRBV19 to TRBJ2-5, with 10 bases that match TRBD2. This CDR3 contains 17 residues. Losses at the gene ends were 3 bases for V and 1 base for J; bases not matched to a gene: 8. Germline loops: CDR1 LNHDA, CDR2 SQIVND (reference sequence).

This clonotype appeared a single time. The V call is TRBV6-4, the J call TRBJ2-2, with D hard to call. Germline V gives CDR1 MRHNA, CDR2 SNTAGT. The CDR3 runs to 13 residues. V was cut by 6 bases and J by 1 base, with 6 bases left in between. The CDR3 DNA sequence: TGTGCCAGCAGCGAAGTGAACACCGGGGAGCTGTTTTTT. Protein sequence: CASSEVNTGELFF.

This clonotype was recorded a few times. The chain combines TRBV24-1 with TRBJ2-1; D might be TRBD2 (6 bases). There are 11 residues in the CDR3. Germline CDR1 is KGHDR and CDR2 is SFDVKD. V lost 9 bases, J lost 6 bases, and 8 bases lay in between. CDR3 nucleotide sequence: TGTGCCACCCGGAGGGGCAATGAGCAGTTCTTC. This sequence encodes CATRRGNEQFF.

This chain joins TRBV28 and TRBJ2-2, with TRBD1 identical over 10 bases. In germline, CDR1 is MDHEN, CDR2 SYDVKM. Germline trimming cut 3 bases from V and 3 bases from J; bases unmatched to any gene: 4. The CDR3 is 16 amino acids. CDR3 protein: CASSFRTGGHTGELFF. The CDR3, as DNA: TGTGCCAGCAGTTTTCGGACAGGGGGGCACACCGGGGAGCTGTTTTTT.

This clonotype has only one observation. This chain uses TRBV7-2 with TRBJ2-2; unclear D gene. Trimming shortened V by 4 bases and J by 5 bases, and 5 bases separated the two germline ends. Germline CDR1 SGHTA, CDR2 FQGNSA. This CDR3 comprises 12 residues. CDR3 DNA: TGTGCCAGCAGCTCAAAGACCGGGGAGCTGTTTTTT. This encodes CASSSKTGELFF.

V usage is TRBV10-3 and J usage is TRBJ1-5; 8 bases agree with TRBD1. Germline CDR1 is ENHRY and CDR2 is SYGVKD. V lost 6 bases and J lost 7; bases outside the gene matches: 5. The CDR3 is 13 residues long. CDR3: CAISLDREQPQHF. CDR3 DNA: TGTGCCATCAGCCTGGACAGGGAACAGCCCCAGCATTTT.

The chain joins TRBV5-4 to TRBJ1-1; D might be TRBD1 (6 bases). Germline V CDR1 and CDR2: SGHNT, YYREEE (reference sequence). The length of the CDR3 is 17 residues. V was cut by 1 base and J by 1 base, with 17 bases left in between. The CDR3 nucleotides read TGTGCCAGCAGCTTGTGGGGGGCCGGGCTGAAGAACACTGAAGCTTTCTTT. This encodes CASSLWGAGLKNTEAFF.

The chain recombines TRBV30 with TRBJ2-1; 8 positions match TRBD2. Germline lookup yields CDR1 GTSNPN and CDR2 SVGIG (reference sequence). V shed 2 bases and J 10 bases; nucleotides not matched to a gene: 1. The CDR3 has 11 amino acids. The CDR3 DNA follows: TGTGCCTGGAGTCTAGCGGGCGAGCAGTTCTTC. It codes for CAWSLAGEQFF.

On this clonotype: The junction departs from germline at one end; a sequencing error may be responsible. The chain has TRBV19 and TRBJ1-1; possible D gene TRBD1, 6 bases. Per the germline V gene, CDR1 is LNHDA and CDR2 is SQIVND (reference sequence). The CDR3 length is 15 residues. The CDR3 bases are TGTCCCAGTAGTATAGATACAGGGTTGAACGCTGAAGCTTTCTTT. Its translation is CPSSIDTGLNAEAFF.

In DNA, the CDR3 is TGTGCCAGCAGTGATGGGTTGGCCGGGGAGCTGTTTTTT. Amino acids: CASSDGLAGELFF. The chain employs TRBV2 and TRBJ2-2, with unresolved D. The CDR3 runs to 13 residues. Trimming stripped 3 bases from V and 6 bases from J, with 8 bases between. The germline CDR1 and CDR2 sequences are SNHLY and FYNNEI.

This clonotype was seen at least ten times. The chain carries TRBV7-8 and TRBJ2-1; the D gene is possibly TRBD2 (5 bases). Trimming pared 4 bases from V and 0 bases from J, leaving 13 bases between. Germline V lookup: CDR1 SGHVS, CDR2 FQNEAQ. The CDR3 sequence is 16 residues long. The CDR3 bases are TGTGCCAGCAGCTCAACAGCGGCTAGCTCCTACAATGAGCAGTTCTTC. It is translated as CASSSTAASSYNEQFF.

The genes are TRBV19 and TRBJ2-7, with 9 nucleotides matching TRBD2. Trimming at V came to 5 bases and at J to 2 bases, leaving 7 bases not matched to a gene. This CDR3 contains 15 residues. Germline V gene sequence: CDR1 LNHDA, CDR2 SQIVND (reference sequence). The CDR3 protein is CASSPLAGFTYEQYF. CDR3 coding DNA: TGTGCCAGTAGTCCGCTAGCGGGGTTTACCTACGAGCAGTACTTC.

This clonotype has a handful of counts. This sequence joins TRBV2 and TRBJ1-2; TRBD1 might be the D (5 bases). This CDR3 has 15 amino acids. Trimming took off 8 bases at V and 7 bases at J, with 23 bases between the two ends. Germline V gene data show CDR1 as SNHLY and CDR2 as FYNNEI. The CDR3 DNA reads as TGTGCCAGCTTGGGACTCGACAAATCGGTCGGTGGCTACACCTTC. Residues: CASLGLDKSVGGYTF. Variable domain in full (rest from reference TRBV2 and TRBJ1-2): EPEVTQTPSHQVTQMGQEVILRCVPISNHLYFYWYRQILGQKVEFLVSFYNNEISEKSEIFDDQFSVERPDGSNFTLKIRSTKLEDSAMYFCASLGLDKSVGGYTFGSGTRLTVV.

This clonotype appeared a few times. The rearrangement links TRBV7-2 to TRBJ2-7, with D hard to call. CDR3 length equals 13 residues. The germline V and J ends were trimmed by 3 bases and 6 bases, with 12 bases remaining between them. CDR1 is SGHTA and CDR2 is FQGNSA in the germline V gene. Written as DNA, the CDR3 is TGTGCCAGCAGCTTCGGCAGGCAAGGCGAGCAGTACTTC. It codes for CASSFGRQGEQYF.

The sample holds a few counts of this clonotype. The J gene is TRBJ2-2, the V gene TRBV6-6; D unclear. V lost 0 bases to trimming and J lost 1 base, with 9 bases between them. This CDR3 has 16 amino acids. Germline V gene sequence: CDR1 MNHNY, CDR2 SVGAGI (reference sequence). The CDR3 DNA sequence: TGTGCCAGCAGTTACTCGGTAACGGGGAACACCGGGGAGCTGTTTTTT. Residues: CASSYSVTGNTGELFF.

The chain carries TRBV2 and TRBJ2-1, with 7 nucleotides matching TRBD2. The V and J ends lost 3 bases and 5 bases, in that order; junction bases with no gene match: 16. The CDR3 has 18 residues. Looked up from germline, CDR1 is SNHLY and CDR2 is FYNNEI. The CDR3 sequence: CASSDNPQITSVHNEQFF. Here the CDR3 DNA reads TGTGCCAGCAGTGATAACCCGCAAATAACTAGCGTGCACAATGAGCAGTTCTTC.

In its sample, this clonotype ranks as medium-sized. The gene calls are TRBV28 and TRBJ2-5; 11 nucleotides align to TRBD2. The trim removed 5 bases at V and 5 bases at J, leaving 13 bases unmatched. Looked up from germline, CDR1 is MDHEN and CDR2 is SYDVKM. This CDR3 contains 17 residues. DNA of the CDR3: TGTGCCAGCAGTCCCCTTTGGCTAGCGGGGGGCGGGGAGACCCAGTACTTC. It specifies CASSPLWLAGGGETQYF.

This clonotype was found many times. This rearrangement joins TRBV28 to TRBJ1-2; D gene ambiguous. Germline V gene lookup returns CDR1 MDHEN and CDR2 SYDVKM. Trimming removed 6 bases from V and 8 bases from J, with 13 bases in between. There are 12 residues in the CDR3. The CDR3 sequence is CASSPGDRGYTF. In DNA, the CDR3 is TGTGCCAGCAGCCCAGGTGATCGGGGCTACACCTTC.

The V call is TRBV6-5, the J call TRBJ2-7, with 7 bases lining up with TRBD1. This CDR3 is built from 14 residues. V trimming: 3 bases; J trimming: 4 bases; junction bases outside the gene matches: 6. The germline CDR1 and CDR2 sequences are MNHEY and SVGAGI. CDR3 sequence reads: CASSYGQGEYEQYF. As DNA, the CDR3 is TGTGCCAGCAGTTATGGGCAGGGGGAATACGAGCAGTACTTC.

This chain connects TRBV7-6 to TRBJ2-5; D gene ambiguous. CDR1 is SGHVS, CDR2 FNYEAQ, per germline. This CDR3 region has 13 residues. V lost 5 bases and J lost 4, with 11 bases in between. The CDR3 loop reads CASSHVMIETQYF. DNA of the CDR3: TGTGCCAGCAGCCACGTCATGATAGAGACCCAGTACTTC.